These 3 T cell receptor beta chains originate from one sample sequenced in a study of PD-1 blockade in classical Hodgkin lymphoma. Time point described: cycle 4 day 1 (C4D1), after 6 weeks of nivolumab. Every patient had relapsed following autologous stem cell transplantation, and cohorts differed in brentuximab vedotin exposure. The assay was immunoSEQ multiplex PCR, and TCRdb's table has in-frame clones only and misses some. The sample includes about 93,000 clones, more than 70% of them seen just once. Sequences were derived from peripheral blood mononuclear cells (PBMCs), sampled before the fourth cycle of nivolumab. These receptors all come from a human donor with classical Hodgkin lymphoma.

This CDR3 reads CSVEEVQGYEQYF. Written as DNA, the CDR3 is TGCAGCGTTGAAGAGGTGCAGGGCTACGAGCAGTACTTC. The chain uses TRBV29-1 and TRBJ2-7, with D possibly TRBD1 on 5 matching bases. Germline CDR1 reads SQVTM; CDR2 reads ANQGSEA. V lost 0 bases, J lost 3 bases, and 9 bases lay in between. The CDR3 length is 13 residues.

This rearrangement joins TRBV30 to TRBJ1-2; weak D call: TRBD1 (6 bases). Germline-derived CDR1 and CDR2 are GTSNPN and SVGIG (reference sequence). This CDR3 region has 12 residues. The V and J ends lost 4 bases and 5 bases respectively, with 11 bases between them. In DNA form, the CDR3 reads TGTGCCTGGACTGGGACATTATATGGCTACACCTTC. Protein sequence: CAWTGTLYGYTF.

V and J are TRBV19 and TRBJ2-3, with a weak D call TRBD2 (7 bases). Trimming removed 6 bases from V and 0 bases from J, with 10 bases in between. This CDR3 contains 14 residues. Germline loops: CDR1 LNHDA, CDR2 SQIVND (reference sequence). CDR3 bases: TGTGCCAGTAGGCGGGGGCTAAGCACAGATACGCAGTATTTT. This translates into CASRRGLSTDTQYF. The complete variable domain, with remaining parts taken from reference TRBV19 and TRBJ2-3, reads DGGITQSPKYLFRKEGQNVTLSCEQNLNHDAMYWYRQDPGQGLRLIYYSQIVNDFQKGDIAEGYSVSREKKESFPLTVTSAQKNPTAFYLCASRRGLSTDTQYFGPGTRLTVL.